The 3 T cell receptor beta chains below were found in one sample sequenced in a study of T cells in Graves' hyperthyroidism and ophthalmopathy. RNA transcripts were the template for amplifying TCR beta CDR3 regions. A first-round RT-PCR of the TCR CDR3 used the HTBI primer set. TCRdb reanalysed the multiplex PCR reads using MiXCR and keeps one entry per CDR3 protein. In the table there are 250,000 to 300,000 distinct CDR3 sequences, around 13% of which are singletons. Sequencing was performed on blood. These receptors were taken from a woman aged 40-49 years with Graves' hyperthyroidism.

This clonotype was picked up many times. This chain joins TRBV7-2 and TRBJ2-1; 11 bases fit TRBD1. The germline V gene encodes CDR1 SGHTA and CDR2 FQGNSA. CDR3 length equals 15 residues. Trimming at V came to 2 bases and at J to 6 bases, leaving 3 bases not matched to a gene. CDR3 region: CASSLTGQGGNEQFF. The CDR3 DNA reads as TGTGCCAGCAGCTTAACGGGACAGGGGGGCAATGAGCAGTTCTTC.

The V and J genes are TRBV5-4 and TRBJ2-5; 8 nucleotides agree with TRBD1. With 4 bases clipped from V and 4 bases from J, the junction kept 9 bases outside the gene matches. Germline CDR1 SGHNT, CDR2 YYREEE (reference sequence). This CDR3 spans 15 amino acids. The CDR3 loop is CASSKTGDWVETQYF. The CDR3 DNA sequence: TGTGCCAGCAGCAAGACAGGGGACTGGGTAGAGACCCAGTACTTC.

This clonotype was observed at least ten times. This chain links TRBV28 with TRBJ2-7; the D gene is possibly TRBD2 (6 bases). This CDR3 comprises 13 residues. The germline gives CDR1 MDHEN, CDR2 SYDVKM. Trimming removed 7 bases at V and 7 bases at J, with 17 bases between. The CDR3 DNA follows: TGTGCCAGCACCCCGGGACTTCGTTGGGAGCAGTACTTC. Its protein product is CASTPGLRWEQYF. Combining the CDR3 with reference TRBV28 and TRBJ2-7 gives the whole variable domain DVKVTQSSRYLVKRTGEKVFLECVQDMDHENMFWYRQDPGLGLRLIYFSYDVKMKEKGDIPEGYSVSREKKERFSLILESASTNQTSMYLCASTPGLRWEQYFGPGTRLTVT.